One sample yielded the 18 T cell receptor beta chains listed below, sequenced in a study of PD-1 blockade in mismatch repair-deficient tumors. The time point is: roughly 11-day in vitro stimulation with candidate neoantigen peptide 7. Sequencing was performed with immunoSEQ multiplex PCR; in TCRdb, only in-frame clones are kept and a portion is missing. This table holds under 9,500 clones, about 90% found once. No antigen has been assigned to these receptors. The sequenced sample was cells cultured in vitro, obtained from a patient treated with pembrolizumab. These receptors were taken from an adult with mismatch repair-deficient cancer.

The CDR3 coding sequence is TGCGCCAGCGTCAGGGTTAGCTCCTACAATGAGCAGTTCTTC. It encodes CASVRVSSYNEQFF. The chain joins TRBV10-2 to TRBJ2-1, with D possibly being TRBD1 (5 bases). Germline V gene data show CDR1 as WSHSY and CDR2 as SAAADI. The CDR3 is 14 residues long. V shed 8 bases and J shed 0 bases, with 11 bases lying between them.

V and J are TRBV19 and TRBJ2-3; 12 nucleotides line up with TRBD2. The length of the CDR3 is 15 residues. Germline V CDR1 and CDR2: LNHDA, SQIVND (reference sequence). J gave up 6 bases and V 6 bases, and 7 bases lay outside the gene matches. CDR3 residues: CASRPGLAGWDTQYF. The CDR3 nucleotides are TGTGCCAGTAGGCCGGGACTAGCGGGTTGGGATACGCAGTATTTT.

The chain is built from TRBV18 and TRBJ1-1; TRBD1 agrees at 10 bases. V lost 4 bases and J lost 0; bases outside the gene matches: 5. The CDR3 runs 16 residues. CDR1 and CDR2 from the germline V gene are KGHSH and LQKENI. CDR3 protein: CASSRQGAVMNTEAFF. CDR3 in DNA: TGTGCCAGCTCACGACAGGGGGCCGTTATGAACACTGAAGCTTTCTTT.

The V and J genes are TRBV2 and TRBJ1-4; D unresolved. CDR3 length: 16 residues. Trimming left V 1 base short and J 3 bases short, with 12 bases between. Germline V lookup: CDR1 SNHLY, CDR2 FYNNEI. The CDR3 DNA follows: TGTGCCAGCAGTGAAGAATGGTCGACGGCTAATGAAAAACTGTTTTTT. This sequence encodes CASSEEWSTANEKLFF.

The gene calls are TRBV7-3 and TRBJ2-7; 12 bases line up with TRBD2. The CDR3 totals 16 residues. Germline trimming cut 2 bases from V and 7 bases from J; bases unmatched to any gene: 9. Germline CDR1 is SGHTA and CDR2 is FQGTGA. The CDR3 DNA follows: TGTGCCAGCAGCTTAGTGGCTAGCGGGAGGGCAGGGGAGCAGTACTTC. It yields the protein CASSLVASGRAGEQYF.

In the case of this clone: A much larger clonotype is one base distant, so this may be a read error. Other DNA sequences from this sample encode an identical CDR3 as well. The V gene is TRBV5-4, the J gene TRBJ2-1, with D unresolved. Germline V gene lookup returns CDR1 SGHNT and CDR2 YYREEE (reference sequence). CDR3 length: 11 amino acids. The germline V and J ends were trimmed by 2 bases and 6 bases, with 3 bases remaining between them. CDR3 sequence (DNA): TGTGCCAGCAGCTTCGTCAATGAGCAGTTCTTC. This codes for CASSFVNEQFF. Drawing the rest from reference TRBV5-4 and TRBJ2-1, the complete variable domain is ETGVTQSPTHLIKTRGQQVTLRCSSQSGHNTVSWYQQALGQGPQFIFQYYREEENGRGNFPPRFSGLQFPNYSSELNVNALELDDSALYLCASSFVNEQFFGPGTRLTVL.

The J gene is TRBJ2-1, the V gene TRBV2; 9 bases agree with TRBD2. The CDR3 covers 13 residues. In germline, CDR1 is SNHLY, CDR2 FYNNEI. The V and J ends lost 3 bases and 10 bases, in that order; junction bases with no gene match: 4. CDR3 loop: CASSEAGGREQFF. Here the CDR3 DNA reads TGTGCCAGCAGTGAGGCGGGGGGGCGAGAGCAGTTCTTC.

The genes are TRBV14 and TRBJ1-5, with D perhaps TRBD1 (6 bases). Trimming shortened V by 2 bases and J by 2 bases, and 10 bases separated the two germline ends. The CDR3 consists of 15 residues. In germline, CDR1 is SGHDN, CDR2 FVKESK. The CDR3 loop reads CASSQLAGGNQPQHF. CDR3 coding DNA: TGTGCCAGCAGCCAACTGGCAGGGGGCAATCAGCCCCAGCATTTT.

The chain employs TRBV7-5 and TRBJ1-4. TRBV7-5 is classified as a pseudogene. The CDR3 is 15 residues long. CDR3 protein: CARSPTGLINEKLFF. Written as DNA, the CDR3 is TGTGCCAGAAGCCCAACCGGACTGATTAATGAAAAACTGTTTTTT.

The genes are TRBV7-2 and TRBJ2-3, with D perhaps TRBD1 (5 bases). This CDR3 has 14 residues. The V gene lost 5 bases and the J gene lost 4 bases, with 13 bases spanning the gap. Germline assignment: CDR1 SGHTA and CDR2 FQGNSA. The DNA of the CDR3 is TGTGCCAGCAGCACAGGCCCAGGGTCAGATACGCAGTATTTT. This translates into CASSTGPGSDTQYF.

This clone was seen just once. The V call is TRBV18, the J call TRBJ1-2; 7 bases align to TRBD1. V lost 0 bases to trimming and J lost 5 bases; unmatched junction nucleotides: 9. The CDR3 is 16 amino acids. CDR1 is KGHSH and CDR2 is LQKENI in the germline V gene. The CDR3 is CASSPPGRGDRYGYTF. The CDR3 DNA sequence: TGTGCCAGCTCACCACCGGGCAGGGGGGATCGGTATGGCTACACCTTC.

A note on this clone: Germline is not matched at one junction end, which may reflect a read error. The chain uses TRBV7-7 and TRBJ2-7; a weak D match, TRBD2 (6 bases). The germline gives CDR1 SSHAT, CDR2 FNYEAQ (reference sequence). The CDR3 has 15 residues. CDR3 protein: CASSLAPGGGYEQYF. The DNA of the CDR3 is TGTGCTAGCAGCTTAGCCCCCGGGGGAGGTTACGAGCAGTACTTC.

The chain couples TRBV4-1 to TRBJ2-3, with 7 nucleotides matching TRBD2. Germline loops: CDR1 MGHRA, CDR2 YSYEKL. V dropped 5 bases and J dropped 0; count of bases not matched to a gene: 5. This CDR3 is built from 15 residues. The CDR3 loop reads CASSWTRSSTDTQYF. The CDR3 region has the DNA TGCGCCAGCAGCTGGACTAGGTCGAGCACAGATACGCAGTATTTT.

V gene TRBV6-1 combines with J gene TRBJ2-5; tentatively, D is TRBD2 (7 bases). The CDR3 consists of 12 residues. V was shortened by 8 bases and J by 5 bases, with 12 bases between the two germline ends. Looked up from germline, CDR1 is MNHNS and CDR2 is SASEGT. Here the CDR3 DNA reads TGTGCCAGCGTCGGGGGGCTTGAGACCCAGTACTTC. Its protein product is CASVGGLETQYF.

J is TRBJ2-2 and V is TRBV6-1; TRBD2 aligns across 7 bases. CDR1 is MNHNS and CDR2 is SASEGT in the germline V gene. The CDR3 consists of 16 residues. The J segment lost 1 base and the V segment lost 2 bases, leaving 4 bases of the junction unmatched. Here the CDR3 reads CASSESSGMNTGELFF. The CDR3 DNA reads TGTGCCAGCAGTGAATCCAGCGGGATGAACACCGGGGAGCTGTTTTTT.

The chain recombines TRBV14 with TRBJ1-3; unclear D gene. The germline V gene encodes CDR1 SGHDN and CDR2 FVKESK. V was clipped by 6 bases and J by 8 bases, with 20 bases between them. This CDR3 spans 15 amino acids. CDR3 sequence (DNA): TGTGCCAGCAGTCAACTAAGTCCTCGGATTGACACCATATATTTT. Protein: CASSQLSPRIDTIYF.

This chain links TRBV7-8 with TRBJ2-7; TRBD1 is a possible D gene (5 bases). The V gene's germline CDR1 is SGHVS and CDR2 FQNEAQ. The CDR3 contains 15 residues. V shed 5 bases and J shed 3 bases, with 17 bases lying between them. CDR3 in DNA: TGTGCCAGCAGCCCCCGGGCAGGGTCGGTCTACGAGCAGTACTTC. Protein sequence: CASSPRAGSVYEQYF.

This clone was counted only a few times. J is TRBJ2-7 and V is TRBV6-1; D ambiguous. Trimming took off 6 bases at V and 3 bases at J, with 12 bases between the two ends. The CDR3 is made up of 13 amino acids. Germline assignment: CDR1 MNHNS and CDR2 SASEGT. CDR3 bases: TGTGCCAGCAGCTCGACGAGGATCTACGAGCAGTACTTC. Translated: CASSSTRIYEQYF.